The next 4 T cell receptor beta chains were all read from a single sample in a study of blood T cell repertoires in COVID-19. TCRdb's table, derived via immunoSEQ multiplex PCR, lists solely in-frame clones and lacks some. The sample lists some 160,000 clones; under 85% were seen once. The specimen sequenced was peripheral blood. All receptors derive from a man in his fifties with active or convalescent COVID-19.

The rearrangement links TRBV5-1 to TRBJ2-7; TRBD1 aligns across 7 bases. CDR3 length: 15 amino acids. Germline V gene data show CDR1 as SGHRS and CDR2 as YFSETQ. Trimming removed 3 bases from V and 6 bases from J; junction bases left unmatched: 12. The CDR3 protein is CASSSIGYDRVEQYF. The CDR3 DNA reads TGCGCCAGCAGCTCCATTGGATACGACAGGGTCGAGCAGTACTTC.

DNA for the CDR3: TGTGCCACCAGCAGAGCGCGGGGCGGGAGATCGGACAATGAGCAGTTCTTC. Its protein product is CATSRARGGRSDNEQFF. The chain has TRBV15 and TRBJ2-1; 7 nucleotides align to TRBD2. J gave up 5 bases and V 1 base, and 11 bases lay outside the gene matches. The CDR3 runs 17 residues. CDR1 LNHNV and CDR2 YYDKDF come from the germline V gene (reference sequence).

The J gene is TRBJ2-5, the V gene TRBV5-1; TRBD2 matches 8 bases. CDR1 is SGHRS, CDR2 YFSETQ, per germline. Losses at the gene ends were 3 bases for V and 5 bases for J; bases not matched to a gene: 9. CDR3 size: 15 residues. The CDR3 DNA reads TGCGCCAGCAGCTCCGTGGGAGCGGGGGAGGAGACCCAGTACTTC. This gives the protein CASSSVGAGEETQYF.

The sample holds a few counts of this clone. The CDR3 loop is CASSPRGAGHGYTF. Written as DNA, the CDR3 is TGTGCCAGCAGTCCCAGGGGGGCTGGGCATGGCTACACCTTC. V and J are TRBV6-5 and TRBJ1-2; 7 nucleotides match TRBD1. Germline lookup yields CDR1 MNHEY and CDR2 SVGAGI. This CDR3 has 14 amino acids. With V trimmed by 5 bases and J by 6 bases, 9 bases remained unmatched.